This record covers a single TCR beta chain. Its antigen is as yet unknown. Per sequencing run, 15-18 subjects together gave over 190 million TCR-beta sequences. TCRdb re-analysed the 5' RACE reads in MiXCR, keeping a single row per CDR3 protein. The sample lists 60,000 or so distinct CDR3 sequences; approximately 10% were seen once. This specimen belongs to a study of neurological immune-mediated disorders. Study-wide results and caveats: No expanded-clone CDR3 amino acid sequence recurred across subjects, suggesting private TCR-beta repertoires.

Libraries used 2 million unsorted PBMCs kept frozen in RNAlater. The ends were cut back, 8 bases at V and 7 bases at J, with 18 bases in the middle. Germline CDR1 and CDR2: DFQATT and SNEGSKA (reference sequence). The CDR3 sequence is 13 residues long. The receptor was isolated from a man aged 55 to 69 in good health. What was sequenced was PBMCs. The gene calls are TRBV20-1 and TRBJ1-5; D may be TRBD1 (5 bases). The CDR3 region is CSTPMRRGQPQHF. In nucleotides, the CDR3 is TGCAGTACCCCTATGAGGAGGGGACAGCCCCAGCATTTT.